This T cell receptor (beta chain) was identified in a study of shared clonotypes between healthy human individuals. Study-wide context: Each donor's CD8 memory used one plate, CD8 naive two, each CD4 subset three. Study results and limitations: Against clonotypes common to all four donors, non-shared ones had lower generation probabilities. Larger estimated richness was generally recorded for naive subsets relative to memory subsets.

Some clones are missing from TCRdb's copy, which holds only in-frame ones; the method was immunoSEQ multiplex PCR. The profile covers over 2,000,000 clones, with around 93% appearing a single time and approximately 1.6% taken by the ten largest. This clone was seen just once. Its antigen is unknown. The same CDR3 also results from other DNA sequences found in this sample. Naive CD8 cells, CD45RO-negative and positively selected for CCR7, excluded terminally differentiated effector memory CD45RA+ cells. Donors were healthy HIV-negative adults without recently reported acute infections or vaccinations. CDR1 and CDR2 (germline): SEHNR, FQNEAQ (reference sequence). Between the trimmed V and J ends, which lost 5 bases and 0 bases, there was a span of 8 bases. This CDR3 comprises 13 residues.

Sequenced material: naive CD8+ T cells from PBMCs. V gene TRBV7-9 combines with J gene TRBJ2-7; tentatively, D is TRBD2 (5 bases). The clonotype originates from a man between 18 and 35 years old in good health. Some clones in this sample may be carry-over from other donors' samples. CDR3 amino acids: CASSLTSSYEQYF. The CDR3 DNA follows: TGTGCCAGCAGCCTAACTAGCTCCTACGAGCAGTACTTC.